This paragraph covers one T cell receptor beta chain sequence. What it recognizes is unknown. This sample is part of a study of CD8 T cells in ankylosing spondylitis. General study points: Typical of ankylosing spondylitis blood, it appeared, was a TCR beta motif of roughly eight highly homologous variants.

Germline loops: CDR1 ENHRY, CDR2 SYGVKD. V lost 6 bases and J 1 base, leaving 9 bases between the germline ends. The CDR3 is 13 amino acids. TCRdb re-derived calls from the 5' RACE reads in MiXCR, one entry per CDR3 protein. The data contain about 140,000 distinct CDR3 sequences, 7% to 10% of them singletons. This receptor was identified in a male donor with ankylosing spondylitis. The sample taken for sequencing was synovial fluid, either unsorted or a sorted T cell fraction (not recorded which). The genes are TRBV10-3 and TRBJ1-1; perhaps TRBD1 as D (5 bases). This chain's CDR3 is CAIRRDGNTEAFF. CDR3 coding DNA: TGTGCCATCAGGCGGGACGGGAACACTGAAGCTTTCTTT.